The rows below give T cell receptor beta chains drawn from one sample of a study of PD-L1 blockade in urothelial cancer. Data came from immunoSEQ multiplex PCR; TCRdb stores just in-frame clones and leaves some out. This sample carries about 56,000 clones, around 86% of them seen once, and the ten largest clones take approximately 15%. This specimen consisted of PBMCs, obtained around atezolizumab (anti-PD-L1) treatment. The receptors derive from a man between 65 and 85 years old with urothelial cancer. CDR3s include the opening cysteine and the closing phenylalanine or tryptophan. A D gene is named only where the DNA matches it firmly. For some rows the clone size is stated as once, few or many, or as a class when expanded; others skip it.

V: TRBV7-6; D: TRBD1; J: TRBJ1-2; size: once; length: 13; CDR3: CASSLGQGYGYTF; DNA: TGTGCCAGCAGCTTGGGACAGGGTTATGGCTACACCTTC
V: TRBV5-1; D: TRBD2; J: TRBJ2-3; size: .; length: 15; CDR3: CASSLELAGGGYAYF; DNA: TGCGCCAGCAGCTTGGAACTAGCGGGAGGGGGATACGCGTATTTT
V: TRBV2; D: .; J: TRBJ2-1; size: once; length: 15; CDR3: CASSEGPSTYNEQFF; DNA: TGTGCCAGCAGTGAAGGGCCTAGTACCTACAATGAGCAGTTCTTC
V: TRBV19; D: .; J: TRBJ2-5; size: .; length: 14; CDR3: CASARGGAGETQYF; DNA: TGTGCCAGCGCAAGAGGGGGGGCCGGGGAGACCCAGTACTTC
V: TRBV5-5; D: TRBD2; J: TRBJ2-3; size: .; length: 14; CDR3: CASGLAGATDTQYF; DNA: TGTGCCAGCGGACTAGCGGGAGCCACAGATACGCAGTATTTT
V: TRBV7-9; D: .; J: TRBJ2-7; size: .; length: 18; CDR3: CASSLRGKGANDTYEQYF; DNA: TGTGCCAGCAGCTTAAGGGGGAAAGGGGCCAACGACACCTACGAGCAGTACTTC
V: TRBV4-2; D: TRBD2; J: TRBJ2-7; size: .; length: 14; CDR3: CASSSGLASYEQYF; DNA: TGTGCCAGCAGCTCTGGACTAGCCTCCTACGAGCAGTACTTC
V: TRBV2; D: TRBD2; J: TRBJ2-7; size: once; length: 14; CDR3: CASRRREIGYEQYF; DNA: TGTGCCAGCAGGAGGCGGGAGATAGGTTACGAGCAGTACTTC
V: TRBV11-2; D: TRBD1; J: TRBJ1-1; size: .; length: 16; CDR3: CASSLDLNRGGTEAFF; DNA: TGTGCCAGCAGCTTAGATCTAAACAGGGGGGGGACTGAAGCTTTCTTT
V: TRBV11-2; D: TRBD1; J: TRBJ2-1; size: .; length: 12; CDR3: CASSSRTGGEFF; DNA: TGTGCCAGCAGCTCGAGGACAGGGGGCGAGTTCTTC
V: TRBV29-1; D: TRBD1; J: TRBJ1-2; size: once; length: 17; CDR3: CSVEFLLGTGRRNGYTF; DNA: TGCAGCGTTGAGTTTCTTCTTGGGACAGGGCGACGGAATGGCTACACCTTC
V: TRBV27; D: .; J: TRBJ2-5; size: .; length: 18; CDR3: CASSLWPPAGDTQETQYF; DNA: TGTGCCAGCAGTTTATGGCCCCCGGCAGGGGACACACAAGAGACCCAGTACTTC
V: TRBV11-2; D: TRBD2; J: TRBJ2-3; size: .; length: 16; CDR3: CASSLEWGGETDTQYF; DNA: TGTGCCAGCAGCTTGGAGTGGGGGGGGGAAACGGATACGCAGTATTTT
V: TRBV6-6; D: TRBD1; J: TRBJ2-7; size: once; length: 15; CDR3: CASSPVQGASYEQYF; DNA: TGTGCCAGCAGCCCCGTGCAGGGGGCATCCTACGAGCAGTACTTC
V: TRBV18; D: TRBD1; J: TRBJ2-2; size: .; length: 16; CDR3: CASSTPGQANTGELFF; DNA: TGTGCCAGCTCAACCCCGGGACAGGCGAACACCGGGGAGCTGTTTTTT
V: TRBV6-5; D: .; J: TRBJ2-1; size: .; length: 13; CDR3: CASGRSSYNEQFF; DNA: TGTGCCAGCGGTAGGAGCTCCTACAATGAGCAGTTCTTC
V: TRBV9; D: TRBD1; J: TRBJ1-1; size: .; length: 14; CDR3: CASSAHTGDTEAFF; DNA: TGTGCCAGCAGCGCTCATACAGGGGACACTGAAGCTTTCTTT
V: TRBV7-9; D: TRBD2; J: TRBJ2-2; size: .; length: 17; CDR3: CASSYLLAGVGTGELFF; DNA: TGTGCCAGCAGCTATTTACTAGCGGGAGTAGGGACCGGGGAGCTGTTTTTT
V: TRBV6-5; D: TRBD1; J: TRBJ1-2; size: .; length: 12; CDR3: CASRGQVYGYTF; DNA: TGTGCCAGCAGGGGACAGGTATATGGCTACACCTTC
V: TRBV2; D: .; J: TRBJ2-7; size: .; length: 15; CDR3: CASSEAVAGTYEQYF; DNA: TGTGCCAGCAGTGAAGCTGTGGCGGGAACCTACGAGCAGTACTTC
V: TRBV2; D: TRBD2; J: TRBJ2-7; size: .; length: 15; CDR3: CASSEVGAGGGEQYF; DNA: TGTGCCAGCAGTGAAGTAGGGGCGGGAGGAGGAGAGCAGTACTTC
V: TRBV4-1; D: .; J: TRBJ2-7; size: .; length: 16; CDR3: CASSQGRPGLIYEQYF; DNA: TGCGCCAGCAGCCAGGGCCGTCCGGGACTTATCTACGAGCAGTACTTC
V: TRBV7-7; D: TRBD2; J: TRBJ2-1; size: .; length: 15; CDR3: CASSRGLAGYNEQFF; DNA: TGTGCCAGCAGCCGCGGACTAGCGGGTTACAATGAGCAGTTCTTC
V: TRBV30; D: TRBD2; J: TRBJ2-5; size: .; length: 13; CDR3: CAWSRTSLETQYF; DNA: TGTGCCTGGAGCAGGACTAGCCTCGAGACCCAGTACTTC
V: TRBV5-5; D: .; J: TRBJ2-1; size: once; length: 15; CDR3: CASSSGTTFYNEQFF; DNA: TGTGCCAGCAGCTCCGGGACAACCTTTTACAATGAGCAGTTCTTC
V: TRBV27; D: .; J: TRBJ1-1; size: .; length: 15; CDR3: CASSSSWGVPTEAFF; DNA: TGTGCCAGCAGTTCGAGTTGGGGCGTCCCCACTGAAGCTTTCTTT
V: TRBV9; D: TRBD2; J: TRBJ2-1; size: .; length: 14; CDR3: CASSPRLAVNEQFF; DNA: TGTGCCAGCAGCCCCCGACTAGCGGTCAATGAGCAGTTCTTC
V: TRBV29-1; D: TRBD1; J: TRBJ1-2; size: .; length: 14; CDR3: CSARDRGRDYGYTF; DNA: TGCAGCGCCAGGGACAGGGGGCGCGACTATGGCTACACCTTC
V: TRBV7-9; D: TRBD2; J: TRBJ2-1; size: .; length: 13; CDR3: CLTGRAPYNEQFF; DNA: TGTTTAACCGGGAGGGCCCCCTACAATGAGCAGTTCTTC
V: TRBV6-1; D: TRBD2; J: TRBJ2-3; size: .; length: 14; CDR3: CASSESGGPDTQYF; DNA: TGTGCCAGCAGTGAAAGCGGGGGGCCAGATACGCAGTATTTT
V: TRBV28; D: .; J: TRBJ2-1; size: .; length: 17; CDR3: CASSPSPQGGSYNEQFF; DNA: TGTGCCAGCAGTCCCTCGCCCCAAGGGGGCTCCTACAATGAGCAGTTCTTC
V: TRBV27; D: .; J: TRBJ2-6; size: .; length: 18; CDR3: CASSLSVFAGIGANVLTF; DNA: TGTGCCAGCAGTTTATCGGTTTTCGCGGGGATTGGGGCCAACGTCCTGACTTTC
V: TRBV30; D: .; J: TRBJ1-1; size: once; length: 12; CDR3: CAWRPGVTEAFF; DNA: TGTGCCTGGAGGCCGGGGGTCACTGAAGCTTTCTTT
V: TRBV5-1; D: TRBD1; J: TRBJ1-1; size: .; length: 14; CDR3: CASSYISGGTEAFF; DNA: TGCGCCAGCAGTTATATTTCAGGGGGCACTGAAGCTTTCTTT
V: TRBV5-1; D: .; J: TRBJ1-2; size: .; length: 16; CDR3: CASSLSDRTFSYGYTF; DNA: TGCGCCAGCAGCCTAAGCGATCGGACATTTAGCTATGGCTACACCTTC
V: TRBV7-9; D: .; J: TRBJ2-5; size: .; length: 13; CDR3: CASSLEVGETQYF; DNA: TGTGCCAGCAGCTTAGAGGTCGGGGAGACCCAGTACTTC
V: TRBV6-1; D: TRBD2; J: TRBJ2-7; size: .; length: 14; CDR3: CASSEKASGNEQYF; DNA: TGTGCCAGCAGTGAGAAGGCTAGCGGGAACGAGCAGTACTTC
V: TRBV4-1; D: TRBD1; J: TRBJ1-5; size: .; length: 16; CDR3: CASSQDGTGGYQPQHF; DNA: TGCGCCAGCAGCCAAGATGGGACAGGGGGTTATCAGCCCCAGCATTTT
V: TRBV7-8; D: .; J: TRBJ2-1; size: .; length: 16; CDR3: CASSLAGAGPYNEQFF; DNA: TGTGCCAGCAGCTTAGCGGGGGCGGGCCCCTACAATGAGCAGTTCTTC
V: TRBV4-1; D: TRBD2; J: TRBJ2-5; size: .; length: 14; CDR3: CASSRTSENPTQYF; DNA: TGCGCCAGCAGCCGGACTAGCGAAAACCCAACCCAGTACTTC
V: TRBV19; D: TRBD2; J: TRBJ2-2; size: .; length: 16; CDR3: CASRLAGGQNTGELFF; DNA: TGTGCCAGTAGACTAGCGGGAGGGCAAAACACCGGGGAGCTGTTTTTT
V: TRBV7-6; D: .; J: TRBJ1-3; size: .; length: 15; CDR3: CASSSDRISGNTIYF; DNA: TGTGCCAGCAGCTCTGACAGAATCTCTGGAAACACCATATATTTT